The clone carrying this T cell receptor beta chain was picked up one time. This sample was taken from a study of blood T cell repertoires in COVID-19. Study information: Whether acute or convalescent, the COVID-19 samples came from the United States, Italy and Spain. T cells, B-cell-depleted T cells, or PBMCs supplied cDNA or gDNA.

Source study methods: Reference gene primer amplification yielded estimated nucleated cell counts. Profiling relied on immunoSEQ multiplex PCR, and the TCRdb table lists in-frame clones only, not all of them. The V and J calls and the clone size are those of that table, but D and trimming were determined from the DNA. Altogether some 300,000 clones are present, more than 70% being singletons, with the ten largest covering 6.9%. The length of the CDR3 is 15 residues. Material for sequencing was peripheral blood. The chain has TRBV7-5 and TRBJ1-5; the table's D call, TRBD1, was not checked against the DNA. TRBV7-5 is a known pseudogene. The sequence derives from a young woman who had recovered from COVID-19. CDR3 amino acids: CARSSGTVSNQPQHF. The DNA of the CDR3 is TGTGCCAGAAGCTCCGGGACAGTAAGCAATCAGCCCCAGCATTTT.